This passage covers 30 T cell receptor beta chains from one sample sequenced in a study of OX40 agonist ivuxolimab in advanced cancers. Libraries were prepared by immunoSEQ multiplex PCR; TCRdb keeps only in-frame clonotypes and omits some of them. In the table there are approximately 58,000 clones, more than 75% of which are singletons. Source: CD4+ or CD8+ T cells sorted from blood, taken in a trial of the OX40 agonist ivuxolimab. The receptors come from an adult with an advanced solid tumor such as melanoma, head and neck, liver or kidney cancer.

This rearrangement joins TRBV9 to TRBJ1-6; D may be TRBD1 (5 bases). Germline assignment: CDR1 SGDLS and CDR2 YYNGEE. Deletions cut 0 bases from V and 10 bases from J, with 14 bases between. This CDR3 region has 15 residues. DNA for the CDR3: TGTGCCAGCAGCGTAGTTGGGGGGAATGAGTCACCCCTCCACTTT. Translated: CASSVVGGNESPLHF.

The DNA of the CDR3 is TGTGCCTGGAGCCTACAGGGGGCTGCGGGAGATACGCAGTATTTT. Translated, it gives CAWSLQGAAGDTQYF. This chain connects TRBV30 to TRBJ2-3, with 9 bases identical to TRBD1. CDR1 is GTSNPN, CDR2 SVGIG, per germline (reference sequence). The trim removed 3 bases at V and 5 bases at J, leaving 9 bases unmatched. CDR3 length equals 15 residues.

The chain links TRBV23-1 to TRBJ2-5; tentatively, D is TRBD2 (6 bases). TRBV23-1 has ORF status, its function being uncertain. This CDR3 spans 17 amino acids. The germline V and J ends were trimmed by 0 bases and 1 base, with 15 bases remaining between them. CDR3 DNA: TGCGCCAGCAGTCAATCCGGGTCGGGGGACTTCCAAGAGACCCAGTACTTC. Amino acids: CASSQSGSGDFQETQYF.

The sample holds a few counts of this clone. The chain recombines TRBV4-2 with TRBJ1-4; the D gene is possibly TRBD1 (5 bases). Germline CDR1 reads LGHNA; CDR2 reads YNFKEQ. The V gene lost 0 bases and the J gene lost 7 bases, with 21 bases spanning the gap. The CDR3 is 18 amino acids. The CDR3 sequence is CASSQDSWGRGWAEKLFF. The CDR3 DNA is TGTGCCAGCAGCCAAGACTCATGGGGGAGGGGATGGGCTGAAAAACTGTTTTTT.

This chain links TRBV5-1 with TRBJ1-3; 7 bases map to TRBD1. Trimming at V came to 4 bases and at J to 4 bases, leaving 5 bases not matched to a gene. There are 14 residues in the CDR3. Germline CDR1 is SGHRS and CDR2 is YFSETQ. The CDR3 sequence: CASSQQGWGNTIYF. The CDR3 nucleotides read TGCGCCAGCAGCCAACAGGGGTGGGGAAACACCATATATTTT.

The chain links TRBV7-9 to TRBJ2-7; the match to TRBD1 covers 7 bases. From germline, CDR1 is SEHNR and CDR2 FQNEAQ (reference sequence). This CDR3 contains 12 residues. After removal of 5 bases from V and 5 bases from J, the junction contained 3 bases not matched to a gene. The CDR3 sequence is CASSRDSDEQYF. DNA for the CDR3: TGTGCCAGCAGCAGGGACAGCGACGAGCAGTACTTC.

J is TRBJ1-5 and V is TRBV7-8; D is undetermined. Per the germline V gene, CDR1 is SGHVS and CDR2 is FQNEAQ. V was clipped by 2 bases and J by 0 bases, with 14 bases between them. The CDR3 loop spans 17 amino acids. The chain's CDR3 is CASSLSLGRSSNQPQHF. The CDR3, as DNA: TGTGCCAGCAGCTTAAGTTTGGGGAGGAGTAGCAATCAGCCCCAGCATTTT.

The gene calls are TRBV6-1 and TRBJ2-7, with D tentatively TRBD2 (6 bases). This CDR3 is built from 15 residues. The germline CDR1 and CDR2 sequences are MNHNS and SASEGT. The germline V and J ends were trimmed by 8 bases and 0 bases, with 17 bases remaining between them. The CDR3 nucleotides are TGTGCCAGCGACGTTGGGACTGCCTTCTCCTACGAGCAGTACTTC. Protein sequence: CASDVGTAFSYEQYF.

The rearrangement links TRBV18 to TRBJ1-1, with unresolved D. Trimming left V 6 bases short and J 1 base short, with 6 bases between. CDR3 length equals 12 residues. Germline-derived CDR1 and CDR2 are KGHSH and LQKENI. In nucleotides, the CDR3 is TGTGCCAGCTCGCCCGAGAACACTGAAGCTTTCTTT. It codes for CASSPENTEAFF.

This chain links TRBV15 with TRBJ2-6; D may be TRBD1 (5 bases). The V end was cut by 6 bases, the J end by 3 bases, with 9 bases between. CDR1 is LNHNV and CDR2 is YYDKDF in the germline V gene (reference sequence). The CDR3 is 14 residues long. In DNA, the CDR3 is TGTGCCACCAGGGGGCGAAGTGGGGCCAACGTCCTGACTTTC. It specifies CATRGRSGANVLTF.

The chain joins TRBV2 to TRBJ2-5; 9 positions match TRBD2. V lost 4 bases and J lost 2; bases outside the gene matches: 20. The germline V gene encodes CDR1 SNHLY and CDR2 FYNNEI. The length of the CDR3 is 20 residues. In DNA, the CDR3 is TGTGCCAGCAGTGTGGGCTCGGGGGCTAGCGGGGACGAGTCACAAGAGACCCAGTACTTC. As protein: CASSVGSGASGDESQETQYF.

The chain couples TRBV28 to TRBJ2-7; TRBD1 aligns across 8 bases. This CDR3 spans 14 amino acids. With V trimmed by 6 bases and J by 7 bases, 11 bases remained unmatched. The germline CDR1 and CDR2 sequences are MDHEN and SYDVKM. CDR3 sequence: CASSPGQAPAEQYF. As DNA, the CDR3 is TGTGCCAGCAGCCCGGGACAGGCCCCAGCGGAGCAGTACTTC.

About this clone: The identical CDR3 is also encoded by other nucleotide sequences in the sample. The genes are TRBV5-4 and TRBJ2-7; D is tentatively TRBD1 or TRBD2 (6 bases each). From germline, CDR1 is SGHNT and CDR2 YYREEE (reference sequence). V lost 4 bases and J 0 bases, leaving 14 bases between the germline ends. This CDR3 contains 15 residues. Here the CDR3 reads CASSPGGTSSYEQYF. The CDR3 DNA reads TGTGCCAGCAGCCCCGGCGGGACATCCTCCTACGAGCAGTACTTC.

Only a few counts were recorded for this clone. The V call is TRBV9, the J call TRBJ2-7; D ambiguous. The CDR3 consists of 14 residues. Trimming pared 10 bases from V and 5 bases from J, leaving 22 bases between. Germline assignment: CDR1 SGDLS and CDR2 YYNGEE. The CDR3 DNA reads as TGTGCCGGAACTGACGCCACCACATACGACGAGCAGTACTTC. Its protein product is CAGTDATTYDEQYF.

The rearrangement joins TRBV30 to TRBJ2-1; 7 bases are a match to TRBD2. CDR3 size: 15 residues. The V and J ends lost 1 base and 4 bases, in that order; junction bases with no gene match: 7. CDR1 and CDR2 (germline): GTSNPN, SVGIG (reference sequence). CDR3 protein: CAWSAALGGYNEQFF. CDR3 DNA sequence: TGTGCCTGGAGTGCTGCCTTGGGGGGGTACAATGAGCAGTTCTTC.

V and J are TRBV30 and TRBJ1-2, with D possibly matching TRBD1 (5 bases). The CDR3 extends over 13 amino acids. The germline V gene encodes CDR1 GTSNPN and CDR2 SVGIG (reference sequence). Between the trimmed V and J ends, which lost 3 bases and 4 bases, there was a span of 12 bases. The CDR3 DNA reads as TGTGCCTGGAGCCGGGGGATTCCCTATGGCTACACCTTC. Translated, it gives CAWSRGIPYGYTF.

The CDR3 region is CASRGRQGAQYF. CDR3 in DNA: TGTGCCAGCAGAGGACGGCAAGGGGCCCAGTACTTC. This chain uses TRBV6-1 with TRBJ2-5; D may be TRBD1 (5 bases). The CDR3 length is 12 residues. Germline CDR1 MNHNS, CDR2 SASEGT. V lost 6 bases and J 9 bases, leaving 14 bases between the germline ends.

The rearrangement joins TRBV21-1 to TRBJ1-4. TRBV21-1 is given as a pseudogene. The CDR3 runs to 15 residues. CDR3 sequence reads: CASSGRKPTNEKLFF. CDR3 coding DNA: TGTGCCAGCAGCGGGAGAAAACCAACTAATGAAAAACTGTTTTTT.

This chain links TRBV28 with TRBJ1-2; weak D call: TRBD1 (5 bases). V was clipped by 2 bases and J by 2 bases, with 9 bases between them. Germline lookup yields CDR1 MDHEN and CDR2 SYDVKM. This CDR3 comprises 14 residues. For the CDR3, the DNA is TGTGCCAGCAGTTTAGTGGGGCCAAACTATGGCTACACCTTC. This translates into CASSLVGPNYGYTF.

The chain recombines TRBV2 with TRBJ2-3; D remains ambiguous. CDR1 SNHLY and CDR2 FYNNEI come from the germline V gene. CDR3 length: 12 amino acids. Trimming removed 2 bases at V and 10 bases at J, with 10 bases between. This chain's CDR3 is CASSEILAPQYF. The CDR3 bases are TGTGCCAGCAGTGAAATATTGGCGCCGCAGTATTTT.

The chain is built from TRBV9 and TRBJ1-2; 8 positions match TRBD1. CDR3 length equals 15 residues. The ends lost 3 bases at V and 5 bases at J; junction bases unmatched: 9. The germline gives CDR1 SGDLS, CDR2 YYNGEE. The CDR3 DNA is TGTGCCAGCAGCGACCTGGACAGGGATAGGTATGGCTACACCTTC. Its translation: CASSDLDRDRYGYTF. The complete variable domain, with remaining parts taken from reference TRBV9 and TRBJ1-2, reads DSGVTQTPKHLITATGQRVTLRCSPRSGDLSVYWYQQSLDQGLQFLIQYYNGEERAKGNILERFSAQQFPDLHSELNLSSLELGDSALYFCASSDLDRDRYGYTFGSGTRLTVV.

V is TRBV11-3 and J is TRBJ1-2; the D is unclear. This CDR3 comprises 11 residues. The germline gives CDR1 SGHNT, CDR2 YENEEA. V was clipped by 4 bases and J by 8 bases, with 8 bases between them. CDR3 sequence reads: CASSYRRGYTF. DNA of the CDR3: TGTGCCAGCAGCTACCGCCGGGGCTACACCTTC.

The chain has TRBV5-1 and TRBJ2-1; D is perhaps TRBD1 (6 bases). The CDR3 runs to 15 residues. Trimming took off 4 bases at V and 2 bases at J, with 13 bases between the two ends. Germline CDR1 SGHRS, CDR2 YFSETQ. CDR3 in amino acids: CASSGTGQPYNEQFF. In DNA form, the CDR3 reads TGCGCCAGCAGCGGAACGGGACAACCCTACAATGAGCAGTTCTTC.

The chain is built from TRBV21-1 and TRBJ2-7; no DNA check was done on the table's D call, TRBD2. TRBV21-1 is a known pseudogene. CDR3 length equals 16 residues. CDR3 nucleotide sequence: TGTGCCAGCAGCAAAGGGGGGGGGACGGAAACCTACGAGCAGTACTTC. Translation: CASSKGGGTETYEQYF.

V usage is TRBV6-1 and J usage is TRBJ2-7; TRBD1 agrees at 9 bases. The CDR3 covers 13 residues. J lost 7 bases, V lost 5 bases, and 6 bases had no gene match. Germline CDR1 MNHNS, CDR2 SASEGT. The CDR3 nucleotides read TGTGCCAGCAGTCGGGACAGGGTCGTTGAGCAGTACTTC. This translates into CASSRDRVVEQYF.

The V call is TRBV11-2, the J call TRBJ2-7; 10 bases agree with TRBD2. J lost 1 base, V lost 1 base, and 1 base had no gene match. This CDR3 has 15 amino acids. Germline lookup yields CDR1 SGHAT and CDR2 FQNNGV. DNA of the CDR3: TGTGCCAGCAGCTTAGGACTAGCGGGTTCCTACGAGCAGTACTTC. Translating gives CASSLGLAGSYEQYF.

The J gene is TRBJ2-7, the V gene TRBV10-2; 9 bases line up with TRBD2. Germline lookup yields CDR1 WSHSY and CDR2 SAAADI. V trimming: 8 bases; J trimming: 5 bases; junction bases outside the gene matches: 13. CDR3 size: 15 residues. The CDR3: CASGPLAGGPHEQYF. CDR3 nucleotide sequence: TGCGCCAGCGGCCCCCTTGCGGGAGGGCCCCACGAGCAGTACTTC.

The V call is TRBV9, the J call TRBJ1-2; a weak D match, TRBD1 (6 bases). Between the trimmed V and J ends, which lost 0 bases and 3 bases, there was a span of 6 bases. The CDR3 extends over 13 amino acids. Germline V gene data show CDR1 as SGDLS and CDR2 as YYNGEE. In nucleotides, the CDR3 is TGTGCCAGCAGCGTAGAGGGGGACTATGGCTACACCTTC. This gives the protein CASSVEGDYGYTF.

The chain combines TRBV9 with TRBJ2-3; TRBD1 agrees at 7 bases. CDR1 and CDR2 from the germline V gene are SGDLS and YYNGEE. V dropped 0 bases and J dropped 2; count of bases not matched to a gene: 12. This CDR3 is 18 amino acids long. The CDR3 coding sequence is TGTGCCAGCAGCGTAGCAGGAGACAGGGTTGGGGTCACAGATACGCAGTATTTT. The encoded protein is CASSVAGDRVGVTDTQYF.

The chain recombines TRBV19 with TRBJ1-1, with D unresolved. Trimming stripped 7 bases from V and 0 bases from J, with 15 bases between. The germline V gene encodes CDR1 LNHDA and CDR2 SQIVND (reference sequence). The CDR3 loop spans 15 amino acids. The DNA for the CDR3 is TGTGCCAGTACCCGGTCAGGTTATATGAACACTGAAGCTTTCTTT. This codes for CASTRSGYMNTEAFF.